The 9 T cell receptor beta chains below all came from one sample that was sequenced in a study of vaccination and CD4 T cells after COVID-19. CD4+ T cells that had been cultured provided DNA sequenced with the Oncomine TCR Beta short-read assay. A single record per CDR3 protein comes from TCRdb applying MiXCR to the PCR reads. This sample yields about 14,000 distinct CDR3 sequences, of which around 60% are seen a single time; around 6.2% belongs to the top ten. Regarding treatment: 10-day PBMC culture with coronavirus spike peptide pools or control peptides (ViraFEST assay). For these receptors, no antigen is known. The sequenced material came from CD4+ T cells from blood, cultured in vitro. The receptors stem from a human donor who had recovered from COVID-19.

V usage is TRBV7-3 and J usage is TRBJ2-5; perhaps D is TRBD1 or TRBD2 (5 bases each). The CDR3 contains 14 residues. Germline CDR1 reads SGHTA; CDR2 reads FQGTGA. Trimming cost V 1 base and J 7 bases, with 13 bases left between them. The DNA for the CDR3 is TGTGCCAGCAGCTTAAGCGGGTCGCAGGGGACCCAGTACTTC. Amino acids: CASSLSGSQGTQYF.

The V gene is TRBV7-9, the J gene TRBJ2-2; either TRBD1 or TRBD2 may fit D (5 bases each). Germline assignment: CDR1 SEHNR and CDR2 FQNEAQ (reference sequence). V was shortened by 3 bases and J by 4 bases, with 9 bases between the two germline ends. This CDR3 has 14 residues. CDR3 residues: CASSFGDPTGELFF. CDR3 sequence (DNA): TGTGCCAGCAGCTTTGGGGACCCCACCGGGGAGCTGTTTTTT.

The chain has TRBV6-1 and TRBJ1-2; D is uncertain. CDR1 is MNHNS, CDR2 SASEGT, per germline. The CDR3 is made up of 13 amino acids. V was clipped by 6 bases and J by 5 bases, with 13 bases between them. The CDR3 loop is CASRVRQTYGYTF. The CDR3 DNA reads as TGTGCCAGCAGGGTCAGACAAACTTATGGCTACACCTTC.

The chain couples TRBV7-2 to TRBJ1-6; 7 nucleotides match TRBD1. V gave up 5 bases and J gave up 8 bases; unmatched junction bases: 9. Germline V lookup: CDR1 SGHTA, CDR2 FQGNSA. CDR3 length: 15 amino acids. The CDR3 nucleotides are TGTGCCAGCAGCCCGCTGACAGGGACGTATTCACCCCTCCACTTT. This encodes CASSPLTGTYSPLHF. Full variable domain (rest looked up from reference TRBV7-2 and TRBJ1-6): GAGVSQSPSNKVTEKGKDVELRCDPISGHTALYWYRQSLGQGLEFLIYFQGNSAPDKSGLPSDRFSAERTGGSVSTLTIQRTQQEDSAVYLCASSPLTGTYSPLHFGNGTRLTVT.

V and J are TRBV5-4 and TRBJ1-1, with TRBD1 identical over 8 bases. J gave up 1 base and V 0 bases, and 8 bases lay outside the gene matches. The CDR3 extends over 17 amino acids. Germline loops: CDR1 SGHNT, CDR2 YYREEE (reference sequence). Here the CDR3 DNA reads TGTGCCAGCAGCTTGGGGCAGGGGGCGAGTAAGAACACTGAAGCTTTCTTT. This codes for CASSLGQGASKNTEAFF.

The rearrangement joins TRBV7-2 to TRBJ1-1, with D hard to call. The CDR3 totals 13 residues. The V gene lost 6 bases and the J gene lost 0 bases, with 8 bases spanning the gap. Germline V CDR1 and CDR2: SGHTA, FQGNSA. The CDR3 sequence: CASSFTMNTEAFF. The CDR3 nucleotides are TGTGCCAGCAGTTTCACCATGAACACTGAAGCTTTCTTT.

The chain employs TRBV30 and TRBJ1-2, with a weak D call TRBD1 (6 bases). Germline V lookup: CDR1 GTSNPN, CDR2 SVGIG (reference sequence). The CDR3 loop spans 14 amino acids. The V and J ends lost 7 bases and 6 bases respectively, with 21 bases between them. The CDR3 here is CASAVQGSPNGYTF. Here the CDR3 DNA reads TGTGCCTCCGCGGTTCAGGGGTCCCCCAATGGCTACACCTTC.

The chain recombines TRBV7-2 with TRBJ2-3, with unresolved D. The CDR3 is 14 residues long. Trimming took off 0 bases at V and 0 bases at J, with 4 bases between the two ends. Germline CDR1 and CDR2: SGHTA and FQGNSA. CDR3 sequence: CASSLARSTDTQYF. The CDR3 bases are TGTGCCAGCAGCTTAGCACGGAGCACAGATACGCAGTATTTT.

The rearrangement joins TRBV6-5 to TRBJ1-5; D gene unclear. V lost 2 bases, J lost 8 bases, and 7 bases lay in between. The CDR3 spans 12 residues. Germline CDR1 and CDR2: MNHEY and SVGAGI. The CDR3 DNA sequence: TGTGCCAGCAGTTACCCTATGGAGCCCCAGCATTTT. The encoded protein is CASSYPMEPQHF.